This passage covers 29 T cell receptor beta chains from one sample sequenced in a study of T cells in Graves' hyperthyroidism and ophthalmopathy. TCR beta CDR3 regions were amplified from RNA. The HTBI primer set served for first-round RT-PCR of the TCR CDR3. TCRdb re-called the multiplex PCR reads through MiXCR, storing one row per CDR3 protein. Here the sample spans about 270,000 distinct CDR3 sequences, 22% being singletons. Material for sequencing was blood. These receptors were obtained from a man between 25 and 39 years old with Graves' ophthalmopathy.

The V call is TRBV19, the J call TRBJ1-5, with D tentatively TRBD1 (5 bases). V was clipped by 3 bases and J by 3 bases, with 9 bases between them. The germline CDR1 and CDR2 sequences are LNHDA and SQIVND (reference sequence). The CDR3 covers 14 residues. CDR3 nucleotide sequence: TGTGCCAGTAGTATGGGGGGGAACAATCAGCCCCAGCATTTT. As protein: CASSMGGNNQPQHF.

J is TRBJ2-7 and V is TRBV6-1, with 12 bases matching TRBD2. V lost 3 bases, J lost 0 bases, and 0 bases stayed unmatched. Germline-derived CDR1 and CDR2 are MNHNS and SASEGT. The CDR3 is made up of 15 amino acids. The CDR3 protein is CASSETSGSSYEQYF. CDR3 DNA: TGTGCCAGCAGTGAGACTAGCGGGAGCTCCTACGAGCAGTACTTC.

The chain recombines TRBV6-1 with TRBJ2-4; D ambiguous. V gave up 3 bases and J gave up 10 bases, with 13 bases separating them. This CDR3 has 13 amino acids. Looked up from germline, CDR1 is MNHNS and CDR2 is SASEGT. The CDR3: CASSDRAPWIQYF. The CDR3 DNA reads TGTGCCAGCAGTGACCGGGCCCCATGGATTCAGTACTTC.

This clonotype was found many times. This rearrangement joins TRBV12-3 or TRBV12-4 to TRBJ2-5; D remains unclear. V lost 0 bases to trimming and J lost 3 bases, with 11 bases between them. The CDR3 is 15 residues long. CDR3 DNA: TGTGCCAGCAGTTTAGCAGCACGGGTGAAAGAGACCCAGTACTTC. It is translated as CASSLAARVKETQYF.

The CDR3: CASSIRGSNQPQHF. The CDR3 region has the DNA TGTGCCAGTAGTATCAGAGGGAGCAATCAGCCCCAGCATTTT. This chain joins TRBV19 and TRBJ1-5; unclear D gene. Germline loops: CDR1 LNHDA, CDR2 SQIVND (reference sequence). V was pared by 3 bases and J by 1 base, with 7 bases between. The CDR3 covers 14 residues.

This chain connects TRBV11-1 to TRBJ2-7; D ambiguous. The CDR3 totals 13 residues. Germline CDR1 and CDR2: SGHAT and FQDESV (reference sequence). V was clipped by 4 bases and J by 1 base, with 8 bases between them. CDR3 coding DNA: TGTGCCAGCAGCTATCAGGAATCCTACGAGCAGTACTTC. Protein: CASSYQESYEQYF.

This clonotype was detected only a few times. The chain has TRBV6-1 and TRBJ1-1, with TRBD1 as a possible D gene (6 bases). V gave up 3 bases and J gave up 5 bases, with 13 bases separating them. CDR1 is MNHNS and CDR2 is SASEGT in the germline V gene. There are 14 residues in the CDR3. The CDR3 DNA follows: TGTGCCAGCAGTGAGGAGGGGGTAGTGACTGAAGCTTTCTTT. Amino acids: CASSEEGVVTEAFF.

This clonotype was detected a few times. The V gene is TRBV30, the J gene TRBJ2-3; 10 positions match TRBD2. The germline V gene encodes CDR1 GTSNPN and CDR2 SVGIG (reference sequence). Trimming removed 1 base from V and 3 bases from J; junction bases left unmatched: 13. This CDR3 is 18 amino acids long. The CDR3 region is CAWSDFLLAGDFTDTQYF. CDR3 sequence (DNA): TGTGCCTGGAGTGATTTCCTGCTAGCGGGAGATTTTACAGATACGCAGTATTTT. Using reference TRBV30 and TRBJ2-3 for the parts outside the CDR3, the full variable domain is SQTIHQWPATLVQPVGSPLSLECTVEGTSNPNLYWYRQAAGRGLQLLFYSVGIGQISSEVPQNLSASRPQDRQFILSSKKLLLSDSGFYLCAWSDFLLAGDFTDTQYFGPGTRLTVL.

This clonotype was seen a few times. This chain links TRBV20-1 with TRBJ1-4; 9 bases match TRBD1. Trimming at V came to 0 bases and at J to 7 bases, leaving 3 bases not matched to a gene. CDR3 size: 14 residues. Germline values: CDR1 DFQATT, CDR2 SNEGSKA (reference sequence). CDR3 sequence: CSARDDRGSEKLFF. CDR3 sequence (DNA): TGCAGTGCTAGAGACGACAGGGGGAGTGAAAAACTGTTTTTT.

This sequence joins TRBV10-3 and TRBJ2-1; D is perhaps TRBD2 (5 bases). CDR1 and CDR2 (germline): ENHRY, SYGVKD. Trimming shortened V by 0 bases and J by 6 bases, and 24 bases separated the two germline ends. This CDR3 spans 19 amino acids. The CDR3 DNA is TGTGCCATCAGTGAGTCGACCCGCCCGGGGTATTTAGTACGCAATGAGCAGTTCTTC. Translated, it gives CAISESTRPGYLVRNEQFF.

A few counts support this clonotype. J is TRBJ1-3 and V is TRBV18, with a tentative D call TRBD1 (5 bases). The CDR3 is made up of 14 amino acids. Trimming left V 2 bases short and J 5 bases short, with 10 bases between. The germline V gene encodes CDR1 KGHSH and CDR2 LQKENI. CDR3 residues: CASSPTGRRNTIYF. In nucleotides, the CDR3 is TGTGCCAGCTCACCAACAGGTCGGAGAAACACCATATATTTT.

The chain carries TRBV27 and TRBJ1-2; D is unclear. The CDR3 has 14 amino acids. Germline loops: CDR1 MNHEY, CDR2 SMNVEV (reference sequence). Deletions cut 7 bases from V and 0 bases from J, with 12 bases between. The CDR3 region is CASTPAGTNYGYTF. As DNA, the CDR3 is TGTGCCAGCACCCCGGCGGGAACTAACTATGGCTACACCTTC.

This clonotype appeared many times. This sequence joins TRBV28 and TRBJ2-1, with 9 nucleotides matching TRBD2. Germline assignment: CDR1 MDHEN and CDR2 SYDVKM. The J segment lost 4 bases and the V segment lost 4 bases, leaving 11 bases of the junction unmatched. This CDR3 is built from 17 residues. DNA for the CDR3: TGTGCCAGCAGTTCAAGGGCTAGCGGGAAAAGGTACAATGAGCAGTTCTTC. Translation gives CASSSRASGKRYNEQFF.

This clonotype occurred a few times. The chain employs TRBV30 and TRBJ2-2; D remains unclear. The CDR3 is 13 amino acids. CDR1 and CDR2 from the germline V gene are GTSNPN and SVGIG (reference sequence). Trimming shortened V by 0 bases and J by 1 base, and 3 bases separated the two germline ends. The CDR3 coding sequence is TGTGCCTGGAGTGTACAGAACACCGGGGAGCTGTTTTTT. Translating gives CAWSVQNTGELFF.

The V gene is TRBV29-1, the J gene TRBJ2-1; TRBD1 matches at 7 bases. V lost 5 bases and J lost 3; bases outside the gene matches: 7. CDR1 SQVTM and CDR2 ANQGSEA come from the germline V gene. The CDR3 length is 14 residues. CDR3: CSVTGTAFYNEQFF. CDR3 in DNA: TGCAGCGTTACCGGGACAGCCTTCTACAATGAGCAGTTCTTC.

This clonotype was recorded a few times. The rearrangement links TRBV7-2 to TRBJ1-4, with TRBD1 matching over 7 bases. Germline V gene sequence: CDR1 SGHTA, CDR2 FQGNSA. This CDR3 contains 17 residues. Trimming at V came to 5 bases and at J to 7 bases, leaving 16 bases not matched to a gene. The CDR3 DNA sequence: TGTGCCAGCAGCCCCTACACCGGGACAGCGGATCGTGAAAAACTGTTTTTT. Protein sequence: CASSPYTGTADREKLFF.

The table lists this clonotype with a few counts. This chain joins TRBV20-1 and TRBJ1-3; 9 bases line up with TRBD1. The germline V gene encodes CDR1 DFQATT and CDR2 SNEGSKA (reference sequence). The J segment lost 2 bases and the V segment lost 5 bases, leaving 13 bases of the junction unmatched. This CDR3 is built from 17 residues. CDR3 region: CSARQPSRDRAGNTIYF. CDR3 DNA: TGCAGTGCTCGTCAACCTTCAAGGGACAGGGCTGGAAACACCATATATTTT.

The rearrangement joins TRBV7-3 to TRBJ2-7; TRBD1 is a possible D gene (5 bases). CDR3 size: 15 residues. Germline V CDR1 and CDR2: SGHTA, FQGTGA. V was pared by 3 bases and J by 2 bases, with 14 bases between. The CDR3 DNA sequence: TGTGCCAGCAGCTTTAGGTCAGGGTCCCCCTACGAGCAGTACTTC. This encodes CASSFRSGSPYEQYF.

The J gene is TRBJ2-2, the V gene TRBV2; TRBD2 agrees at 7 bases. The germline gives CDR1 SNHLY, CDR2 FYNNEI. CDR3 length equals 14 residues. V dropped 7 bases and J dropped 2; count of bases not matched to a gene: 4. For the CDR3, the DNA is TGTGCCAGCAAGCTAGCGGATAACACCGGGGAGCTGTTTTTT. Translating it yields CASKLADNTGELFF.

This clonotype was seen ten or more times. This chain uses TRBV20-1 with TRBJ2-1, with a tentative D call TRBD1 (5 bases). Germline CDR1 and CDR2: DFQATT and SNEGSKA (reference sequence). Trimming shortened V by 6 bases and J by 6 bases, and 12 bases separated the two germline ends. There are 12 residues in the CDR3. The CDR3 loop reads CSARVAGNEQFF. The CDR3 DNA is TGCAGTGCCAGGGTGGCAGGCAATGAGCAGTTCTTC.

The chain couples TRBV27 to TRBJ2-5, with 11 bases aligning to TRBD2. The CDR3 spans 16 residues. Trimming removed 5 bases from V and 1 base from J; junction bases left unmatched: 6. In germline, CDR1 is MNHEY, CDR2 SMNVEV (reference sequence). Here the CDR3 DNA reads TGTGCCAGCAGTCCCCGGACTAGCGGGCTCCAAGAGACCCAGTACTTC. This codes for CASSPRTSGLQETQYF.

In its sample, this clonotype was seen many times. This rearrangement joins TRBV3-1 to TRBJ2-7; D remains unclear. CDR1 and CDR2 (germline): LGHDT, YNNKEL (reference sequence). CDR3 size: 13 residues. V gave up 2 bases and J gave up 6 bases, with 11 bases separating them. CDR3 sequence (DNA): TGTGCCAGCAGCCAAAGCGCCCGCGGCGAGCAGTACTTC. It yields the protein CASSQSARGEQYF.

This rearrangement joins TRBV30 to TRBJ2-7; 7 nucleotides align to TRBD1. Germline CDR1 and CDR2: GTSNPN and SVGIG (reference sequence). The ends lost 3 bases at V and 4 bases at J; junction bases unmatched: 9. The CDR3 runs to 14 residues. In nucleotides, the CDR3 is TGTGCCTGGAGGGAGGACAGGCGAACATACGAGCAGTACTTC. This sequence encodes CAWREDRRTYEQYF.

The CDR3: CASNLGLGYEQYF. CDR3 sequence (DNA): TGTGCCAGCAATCTTGGACTAGGCTACGAGCAGTACTTC. V gene TRBV6-1 combines with J gene TRBJ2-7, with 7 bases lining up with TRBD2. Trimming at V came to 7 bases and at J to 3 bases, leaving 6 bases not matched to a gene. Germline V gene sequence: CDR1 MNHNS, CDR2 SASEGT. This CDR3 contains 13 residues.

This clonotype was seen at least ten times. The chain employs TRBV12-3 or TRBV12-4 and TRBJ1-2; D remains ambiguous. The CDR3 is 14 residues long. The germline V and J ends were trimmed by 6 bases and 4 bases, with 15 bases remaining between them. CDR3 amino acids: CASSRDTGGYGYTF. DNA of the CDR3: TGTGCCAGCAGCCGAGACACGGGAGGCTATGGCTACACCTTC.

With regard to this clonotype: This may arise from a read error, as a much more abundant clone is one base away. The final CDR3 position lacks the conserved phenylalanine or tryptophan, pointing to a likely read error. The chain joins TRBV2 to TRBJ1-1, with 9 bases lining up with TRBD1. Germline CDR1 SNHLY, CDR2 FYNNEI. Germline trimming cut 6 bases from V and 4 bases from J; bases unmatched to any gene: 3. This CDR3 is built from 13 residues. The CDR3 DNA sequence: TGTGCCAGCAGCAGACAGGGGGGCACTGAAGCTTTCCTT. Translated: CASSRQGGTEAFL.

This clonotype has a count of ten or more. V and J are TRBV12-3 or TRBV12-4 and TRBJ1-3; 7 bases are shared with TRBD1. The CDR3 is made up of 18 amino acids. V was pared by 5 bases and J by 7 bases, with 20 bases of the junction left unmatched. The DNA for the CDR3 is TGTGCCAGCAGTACCTGGTGGACAGGAAGGTTGAATGGGAACACCATATATTTT. Amino acid sequence: CASSTWWTGRLNGNTIYF.

This clonotype was seen a single time. The rearrangement joins TRBV7-9 to TRBJ2-1; 12 nucleotides agree with TRBD2. Germline CDR1 and CDR2: SEHNR and FQNEAQ (reference sequence). The CDR3 loop spans 17 amino acids. The V and J ends lost 5 bases and 7 bases, in that order; junction bases with no gene match: 12. The CDR3 coding sequence is TGTGCCAGCAGCCAAACCGTACTAGCGGGAGGTTCGAATGAGCAGTTCTTC. Translation: CASSQTVLAGGSNEQFF.

The sample holds many counts of this clonotype. V gene TRBV6-5 combines with J gene TRBJ2-1; 10 bases match TRBD2. The V gene end was trimmed by 0 bases and the J gene end by 6 bases; junction bases not matched to a gene: 8. From germline, CDR1 is MNHEY and CDR2 SVGAGI. The CDR3 is 17 amino acids. The CDR3 protein is CASSYSAGGGGRNEQFF. CDR3 coding DNA: TGTGCCAGCAGTTACTCAGCGGGAGGGGGGGGCCGCAATGAGCAGTTCTTC.